This T cell receptor beta chain was retrieved from a study of cytomegalovirus exposure and HLA in healthy donors (dated by TCRdb to about 2017). For the wider study: In an earlier analysis of some 610 of the donors, 250 to 350 Gb of sequence data and some 100 million unique TCR beta sequences from 180 million or so T cells were reported. The T cell repertoires of roughly 660 subjects were profiled by immunosequencing and related to cytomegalovirus serostatus. HLA typing included class I and class II loci at four-digit resolution. An early release covering roughly 600 HLA-typed donors comprised 250 to 350 gigabases of sequencing data and tens of millions of unique TCR sequences. To predict cytomegalovirus infection status, the study combined high-throughput TCR immunosequencing, statistical association of individual TCRs with disease status, and machine learning. In an earlier analysis of 500 to 650 of the donors, high-throughput TCR beta sequencing was used to judge whether each TCR beta V gene segment behaved as functional or pseudogenic. In addition to the first cohort of around 670 subjects, a separate validation cohort of 120 different subjects was used. Roughly 5 DR-DQ haplotypes were handled as single units for association and clustering because linkage in the cohort was strong. Of the 300 to 500 genotyped donors, roughly 76% were placed in the genetic ancestry cluster associated with self-reported Caucasian donors. The study was designed to test whether signatures of past pathogen exposure could be identified by cataloging public T cell receptors. Rather than using new phenotypic data, the later analysis identified candidate immune exposures from TCR beta sequences and from how often those sequences occurred across donors. Every discovery cohort repertoire had been produced on one sequencing platform. A later genetic analysis used genome-wide SNP genotypes for about three fifths of the 666 donors, treating that subset as a discovery cohort. A later analysis re-examined previously published TCR beta repertoires from 500 to 700 donors and added high-resolution HLA genotyping to investigate patterns of TCR occurrence. Across approximately 420 genotyped donors of the cohort, an average of approximately 240,000 unique TCR beta nucleotide sequences per donor were sequenced, and roughly 17% of those sequences were non-productive. Alongside the repertoire data, information on donor age, sex, ethnicity and CMV serostatus was compiled. The number of donors typed differed by locus, with roughly 629-640 for A, B, C, DRB1 and DQB1, approximately 500 for DQA1, some 570 for DPA1, and some 470 for DPB1.

As concerns this clone: Its antigen is currently not known. The record has no base qualities; no much larger clone is one base away.

In total, just over 650 healthy bone marrow donors made up the cohort. At the time of sampling, all cohort members were nominally healthy, though unrecorded immune exposures were likely present. The donor was CMV seronegative and was included in the group of a few hundred seronegative cohort members. Every donor gave a peripheral blood sample, and the peripheral blood mononuclear cells from that sample were used for TCR beta sequencing. Genomic DNA extraction from the blood cell samples was performed with the Qiagen DNeasy Blood Extraction Kit. Results and caveats for the whole study, not just this receptor: In a later analysis, most CMV-associated TCR beta chains were found to appear HLA-restricted, with HLA associations seemingly driven largely by CMV exposure. The study gave a list of some 150 TCR beta chains associated with cytomegalovirus. In an earlier analysis of several hundred of the donors, most TCR beta V segments were observed in productive rearrangements about 87% or about 30% of the time, broadly matching IMGT annotations. At a false discovery rate of 0.05, a later analysis linked under 20,000 TCR beta sequences to specific HLA alleles. A later genetic analysis reported fewer N-insertions in productive TCRs among donors in an Asian-associated ancestry cluster than the roughly 700-donor mean. For the cohort, immune exposure information was limited to CMV serostatus. A further reported finding was that TCR beta sequences accurately predicted the HLA-A and HLA-B alleles for most subjects in the first cohort. When HLA alleles, especially DR and DQ, strongly co-occurred, attributing TCR associations to individual alleles was difficult. In a later analysis, HLA-associated TCR beta chains were found to be more clonally expanded and to have lower generation probabilities than equally common non-associated chains. The cohort was sequenced for TCR beta chains only, and without alpha or paired-chain data the features that could be detected were limited. A later genetic analysis associated a missense DCLRE1C variant with V-gene and J-gene trimming of TCR beta chains, and an independent cohort replicated the association. While some public TCRs were present in many individuals, most TCR sequences turned up only very rarely across donors. Correlated functional status among segregating V segments might be attributable to linkage disequilibrium, but an unknown experimental factor could not be ruled out. Because counts were too low, roughly 17 rarely observed V segments, including chromosome 9 orphons, were left out of the earlier analysis of roughly 600 of the donors. In a later analysis, TCR association rates were found to vary across HLA loci, with the most associated TCRs seen for DRB1 alleles and the fewest for HLA-C alleles. The authors suggested that the approach could potentially be generalized to other disease states and immunological phenotypes. A few of the identified cytomegalovirus-associated TCR beta chains were confirmed in vitro to be specific for cytomegalovirus antigens. Because some donors lacked HLA typing at each locus, the association tests relied only on the typed subset. A group of highly shared sequence variants was considered likely to be a technical artifact of the sequencing pipeline. A later analysis reported that several top co-occurrence clusters appeared linked to parvovirus B19, influenza, CMV and Epstein-Barr virus. In both the original and validation cohorts, the classifier was reported to diagnose cytomegalovirus status with high specificity and sensitivity. The presence/absence analyses assumed that sequencing depth was roughly uniform across donors, and that assumption may not be true.

The library relied on the immunoSEQ multiplex PCR assay. The multiplex PCR relied on a mix of 60 forward primers for TCR Vbeta segments and 13 reverse primers for TCR Jbeta segments. The CDR3 region of rearranged TCR beta genes was amplified from genomic DNA with a multiplex PCR assay. The Illumina HiSeq System was used to sequence the amplified TCR beta libraries as 87-base-pair reads. Regarding the original processing steps: A later analysis tallied roughly 80 million unique TCR beta chains across the 700 or so repertoires, and some 10 million of those chains were shared by two or more donors. Raw reads were error-corrected and collapsed into unique sequences with a nearest-neighbor algorithm that merged closely related sequences to remove PCR and sequencing errors. CDR3 sequences were aligned to IMGT reference sequences to assign V, D and J gene segments. Each retained sequence needed at least a six-nucleotide match to both a V gene segment and a J gene segment. A rearrangement was called productive if the CDR3 had no stop codons and remained in frame with V and J, and every other rearrangement was called non-productive. CDR3 was defined by IMGT convention, running from the second conserved V-encoded cysteine to the conserved J-encoded phenylalanine. Sequences without an unambiguous match to a single V gene segment were excluded from the earlier analysis of 450 to 650 of the donors. An earlier analysis of 450 to 650 of the donors called V segments functional above 56.7% productive rearrangements and segregating when the between-donor standard deviation exceeded 5%. A statistical classification framework was built to diagnose cytomegalovirus status from the catalog of TCR beta chain sequences. A later analysis assigned V and J genes by comparing TCR nucleotide sequences with IMGT/GENE-DB human TR gene sequences. In a later analysis, CDR3 sequences and most-parsimonious VDJ recombination scenarios were assigned using the TCRdist pipeline. In a later analysis, every TCR beta chain was defined by the combination of its CDR3 amino acid sequence and its V-gene family, and reads without a unique V-gene family were dropped. A later analysis removed several hundred highly shared, low-generation-probability nucleotide sequences to deal with suspected cross-contamination and a sequencing artifact. A later analysis calculated a clonal expansion index for each public chain from normalized within-repertoire ranks of inferred template counts. A later analysis computed generation probabilities with a VDJ recombination model fitted to out-of-frame rearrangements, and checked the results against IGoR. Hypergeometric tests were used in a later analysis to score TCR-TCR, TCR-HLA and TCR-CMV co-occurrence, with a repertoire-size bias correction applied to the TCR pairs. A later analysis estimated false discovery rates by permuting HLA or CMV assignments 20 times. In a later analysis, co-occurring TCRs were grouped using DBSCAN, with TCRdist sequence similarity added in when clustering inside HLA-allele-positive subsets. For co-occurrence clustering, repertoires with fewer than 30,000 or more than 120,000 public chains were excluded, along with several repertoires with anomalous nucleotide sharing. TCRdb limited this immuneACCESS table to in-frame rearrangements with V and J called. A share of clones is missing; checked studies link under half to unresolved V genes, and the rest is unexplained. Clone size and the V and J calls come from that table; the DNA yielded D and trimming. This sample lists about 160,000 clones; 75% to 90% were detected once. In total, the top ten clones hold 1% of the sample.

The specimen was PBMCs. The receptor's source is a boy between 2 and 10 years old in good health and CMV-seronegative.

The CDR3 in this case is CASSVGTSGANTGELFF. The nucleotides are TGTGCCAGCAGCGTAGGGACTAGCGGGGCGAACACCGGGGAGCTGTTTTTT. Here the chain combines TRBV9 and TRBJ2-2; TRBD2 aligns with 12 central bases. The germline V end is reduced by 0 bases and the J end by 0 bases; junction bases left unmatched: 0. In the germline V gene, CDR1 corresponds to SGDLS and CDR2 to YYNGEE. There are 17 amino acids in the CDR3, from cysteine to phenylalanine inclusive. The CDR3 DNA has 51 bases and is translated from base 1. The reference TRBV9 and TRBJ2-2 proteins fill in what lies around the CDR3, so the full variable domain reads DSGVTQTPKHLITATGQRVTLRCSPRSGDLSVYWYQQSLDQGLQFLIQYYNGEERAKGNILERFSAQQFPDLHSELNLSSLELGDSALYFCASSVGTSGANTGELFFGEGSRLTVL.